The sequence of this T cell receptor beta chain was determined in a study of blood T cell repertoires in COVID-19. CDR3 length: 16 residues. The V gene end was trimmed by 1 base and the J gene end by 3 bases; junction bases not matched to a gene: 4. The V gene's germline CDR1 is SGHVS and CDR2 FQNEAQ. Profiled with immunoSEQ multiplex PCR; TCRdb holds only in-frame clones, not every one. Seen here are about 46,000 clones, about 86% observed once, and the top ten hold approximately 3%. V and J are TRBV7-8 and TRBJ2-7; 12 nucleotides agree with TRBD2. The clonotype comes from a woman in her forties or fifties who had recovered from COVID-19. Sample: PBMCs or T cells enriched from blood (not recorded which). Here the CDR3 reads CASSLGLAGGVYEQYF. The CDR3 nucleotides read TGTGCCAGCAGCTTAGGCCTAGCGGGAGGGGTCTACGAGCAGTACTTC.